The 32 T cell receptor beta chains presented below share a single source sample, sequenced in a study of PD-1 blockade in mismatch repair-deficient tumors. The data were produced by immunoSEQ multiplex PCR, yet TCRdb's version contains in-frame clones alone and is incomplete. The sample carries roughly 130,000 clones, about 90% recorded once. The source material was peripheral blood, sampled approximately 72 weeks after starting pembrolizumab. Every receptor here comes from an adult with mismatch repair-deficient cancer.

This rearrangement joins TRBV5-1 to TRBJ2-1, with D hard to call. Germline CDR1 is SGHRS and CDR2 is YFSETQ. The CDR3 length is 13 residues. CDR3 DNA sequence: TGCGCTTCATCCGAAAGCTCCTACAATGAGCAGTTCTTC. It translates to CASSESSYNEQFF.

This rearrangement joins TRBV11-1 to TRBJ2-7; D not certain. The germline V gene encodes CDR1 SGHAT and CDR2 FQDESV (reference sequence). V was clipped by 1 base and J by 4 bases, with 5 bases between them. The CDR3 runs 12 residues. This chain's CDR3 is CASSLGYYEQYF. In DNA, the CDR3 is TGTGCCAGCAGCTTAGGGTATTACGAGCAGTACTTC.

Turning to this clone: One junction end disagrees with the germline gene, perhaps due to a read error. CDR3 coding DNA: TGTGCCAGCAGCTTGGGCGGACGGGAATACGCGCAGTACTTC. Translating it yields CASSLGGREYAQYF. The chain has TRBV5-4 and TRBJ2-7; tentative D call: TRBD2 (5 bases). The CDR3 covers 14 residues. The V gene's germline CDR1 is SGHNT and CDR2 YYREEE (reference sequence).

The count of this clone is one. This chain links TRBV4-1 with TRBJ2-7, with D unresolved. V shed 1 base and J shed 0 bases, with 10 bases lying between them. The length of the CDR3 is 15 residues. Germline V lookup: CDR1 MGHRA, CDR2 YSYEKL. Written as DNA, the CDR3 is TGCGCCAGCAGCCAAGGCCCTGCACCCTCCTACGAGCAGTACTTC. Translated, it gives CASSQGPAPSYEQYF.

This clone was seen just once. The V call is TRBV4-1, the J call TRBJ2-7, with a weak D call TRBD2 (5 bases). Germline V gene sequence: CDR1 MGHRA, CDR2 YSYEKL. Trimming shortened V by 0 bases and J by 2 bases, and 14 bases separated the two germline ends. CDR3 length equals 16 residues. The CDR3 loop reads CASSQEWRGLTYEQYF. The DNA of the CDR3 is TGCGCCAGCAGCCAAGAGTGGAGAGGGTTGACCTACGAGCAGTACTTC.

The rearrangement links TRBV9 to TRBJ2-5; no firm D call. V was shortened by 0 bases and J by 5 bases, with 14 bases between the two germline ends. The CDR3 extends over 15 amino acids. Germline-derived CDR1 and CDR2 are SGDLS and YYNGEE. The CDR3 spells CASSVGPFEVETQYF. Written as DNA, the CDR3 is TGTGCCAGCAGCGTAGGGCCGTTTGAGGTTGAGACCCAGTACTTC.

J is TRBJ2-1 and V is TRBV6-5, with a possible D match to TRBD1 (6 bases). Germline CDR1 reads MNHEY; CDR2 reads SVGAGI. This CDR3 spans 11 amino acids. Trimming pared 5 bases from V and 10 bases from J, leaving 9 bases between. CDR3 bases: TGTGCCAGCAGTGGAGGACAGGAGCAGTTCTTC. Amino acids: CASSGGQEQFF.

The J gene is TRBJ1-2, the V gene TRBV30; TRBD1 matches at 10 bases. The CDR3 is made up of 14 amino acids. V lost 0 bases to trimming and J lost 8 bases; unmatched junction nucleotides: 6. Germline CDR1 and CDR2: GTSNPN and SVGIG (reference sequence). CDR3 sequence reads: CAWSVEGQGTGYTF. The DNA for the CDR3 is TGTGCCTGGAGTGTTGAGGGACAGGGGACGGGCTACACCTTC.

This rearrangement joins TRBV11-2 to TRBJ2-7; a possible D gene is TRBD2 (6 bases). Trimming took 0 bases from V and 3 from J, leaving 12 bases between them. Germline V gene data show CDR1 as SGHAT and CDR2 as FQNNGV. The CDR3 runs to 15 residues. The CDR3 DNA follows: TGTGCCAGCAGCTTAGATCGTGGCGGGGTCTACGAGCAGTACTTC. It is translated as CASSLDRGGVYEQYF.

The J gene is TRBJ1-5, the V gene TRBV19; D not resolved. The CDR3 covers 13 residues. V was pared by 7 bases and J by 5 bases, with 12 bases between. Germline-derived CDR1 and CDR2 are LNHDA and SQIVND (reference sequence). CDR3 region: CASNGIGYQPQHF. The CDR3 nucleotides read TGTGCCAGTAATGGGATCGGGTATCAGCCCCAGCATTTT.

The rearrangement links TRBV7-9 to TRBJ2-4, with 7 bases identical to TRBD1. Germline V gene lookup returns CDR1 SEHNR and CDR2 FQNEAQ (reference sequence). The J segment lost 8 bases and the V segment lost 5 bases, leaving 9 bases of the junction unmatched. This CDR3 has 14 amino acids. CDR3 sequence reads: CASSGGRGSDIQYF. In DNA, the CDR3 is TGTGCCAGCAGCGGAGGCAGGGGGTCGGACATTCAGTACTTC.

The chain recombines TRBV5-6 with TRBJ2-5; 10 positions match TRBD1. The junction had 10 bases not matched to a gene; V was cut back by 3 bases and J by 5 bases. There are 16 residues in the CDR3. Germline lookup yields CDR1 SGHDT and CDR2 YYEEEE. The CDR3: CASSSMLTGGKETQYF. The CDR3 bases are TGTGCCAGCAGCTCGATGCTGACAGGGGGCAAGGAGACCCAGTACTTC.

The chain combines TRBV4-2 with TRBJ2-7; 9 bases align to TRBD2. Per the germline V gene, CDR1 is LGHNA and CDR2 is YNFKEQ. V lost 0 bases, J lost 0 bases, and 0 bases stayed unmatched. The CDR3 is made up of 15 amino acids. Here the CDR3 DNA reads TGTGCCAGCAGCCAAGATAGCGGGAGCTCCTACGAGCAGTACTTC. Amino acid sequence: CASSQDSGSSYEQYF.

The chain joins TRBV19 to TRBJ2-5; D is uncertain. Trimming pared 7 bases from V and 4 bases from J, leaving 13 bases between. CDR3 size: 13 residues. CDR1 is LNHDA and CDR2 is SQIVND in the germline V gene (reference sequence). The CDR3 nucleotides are TGTGCCAGTACCCCCGCCCCTGGAGAGACCCAGTACTTC. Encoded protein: CASTPAPGETQYF.

Written as DNA, the CDR3 is TGCAGCGTCTTGATAGGGGGGAGTAATCAGCCCCAGCATTTT. Protein sequence: CSVLIGGSNQPQHF. The chain employs TRBV29-1 and TRBJ1-5, with D maybe TRBD1 (6 bases). Germline CDR1 reads SQVTM; CDR2 reads ANQGSEA. Trimming stripped 6 bases from V and 4 bases from J, with 16 bases between. The CDR3 is made up of 14 amino acids.

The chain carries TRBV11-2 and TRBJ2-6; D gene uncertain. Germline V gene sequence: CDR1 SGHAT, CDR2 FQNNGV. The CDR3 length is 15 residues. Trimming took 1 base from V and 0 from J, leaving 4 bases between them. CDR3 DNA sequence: TGTGCCAGCAGCTTAGGCTCCTCTGGGGCCAACGTCCTGACTTTC. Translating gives CASSLGSSGANVLTF.

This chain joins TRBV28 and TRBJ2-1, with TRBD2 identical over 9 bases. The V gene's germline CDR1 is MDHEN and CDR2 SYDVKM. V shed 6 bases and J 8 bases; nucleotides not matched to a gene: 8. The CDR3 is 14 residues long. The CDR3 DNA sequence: TGTGCCAGCAGCAGTAGCGGGAGATGGGATGAGCAGTTCTTC. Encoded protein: CASSSSGRWDEQFF.

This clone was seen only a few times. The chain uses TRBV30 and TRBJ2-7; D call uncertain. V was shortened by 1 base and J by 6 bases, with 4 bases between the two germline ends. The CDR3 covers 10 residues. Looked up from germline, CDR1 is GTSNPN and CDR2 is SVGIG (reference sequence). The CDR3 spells CAWSEGEQYF. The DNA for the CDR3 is TGTGCCTGGAGTGAGGGCGAGCAGTACTTC. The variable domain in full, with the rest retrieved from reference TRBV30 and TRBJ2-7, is SQTIHQWPATLVQPVGSPLSLECTVEGTSNPNLYWYRQAAGRGLQLLFYSVGIGQISSEVPQNLSASRPQDRQFILSSKKLLLSDSGFYLCAWSEGEQYFGPGTRLTVT.

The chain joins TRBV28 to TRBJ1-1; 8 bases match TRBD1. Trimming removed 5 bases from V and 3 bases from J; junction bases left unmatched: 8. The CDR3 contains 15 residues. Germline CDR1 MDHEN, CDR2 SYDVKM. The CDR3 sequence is CASSPTGERDTEAFF. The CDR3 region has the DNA TGTGCCAGCAGTCCGACAGGGGAGAGGGACACTGAAGCTTTCTTT.

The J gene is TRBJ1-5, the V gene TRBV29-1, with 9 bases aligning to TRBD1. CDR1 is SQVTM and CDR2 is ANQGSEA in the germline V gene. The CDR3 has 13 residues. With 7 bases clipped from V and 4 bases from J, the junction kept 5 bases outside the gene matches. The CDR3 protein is CSAGTGWNQPQHF. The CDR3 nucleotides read TGCAGCGCTGGGACAGGGTGGAATCAGCCCCAGCATTTT. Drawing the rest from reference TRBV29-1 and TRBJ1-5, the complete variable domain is SAVISQKPSRDICQRGTSLTIQCQVDSQVTMMFWYRQQPGQSLTLIATANQGSEATYESGFVIDKFPISRPNLTFSTLTVSNMSPEDSSIYLCSAGTGWNQPQHFGDGTRLSIL.

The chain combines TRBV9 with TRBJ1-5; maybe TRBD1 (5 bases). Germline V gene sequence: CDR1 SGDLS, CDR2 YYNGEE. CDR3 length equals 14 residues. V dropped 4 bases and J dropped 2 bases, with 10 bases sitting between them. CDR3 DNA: TGTGCCAGCAGCCCCGGCAGGGGCAATCAGCCCCAGCATTTT. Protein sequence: CASSPGRGNQPQHF.

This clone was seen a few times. The CDR3 loop reads CASSQEREGPDTQYF. CDR3 DNA sequence: TGCGCCAGCAGCCAAGAGCGGGAGGGCCCAGATACGCAGTATTTT. V and J are TRBV4-3 and TRBJ2-3; 9 nucleotides align to TRBD2. CDR3 length: 15 amino acids. The J segment lost 4 bases and the V segment lost 0 bases, leaving 2 bases of the junction unmatched. Germline values: CDR1 LGHNA, CDR2 YSLEER.

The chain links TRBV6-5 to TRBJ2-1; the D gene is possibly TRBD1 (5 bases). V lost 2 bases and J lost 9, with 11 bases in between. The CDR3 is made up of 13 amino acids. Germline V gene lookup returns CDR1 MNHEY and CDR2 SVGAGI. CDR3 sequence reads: CASSYARVGEQFF. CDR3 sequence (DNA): TGTGCCAGCAGTTACGCCAGGGTGGGTGAGCAGTTCTTC.

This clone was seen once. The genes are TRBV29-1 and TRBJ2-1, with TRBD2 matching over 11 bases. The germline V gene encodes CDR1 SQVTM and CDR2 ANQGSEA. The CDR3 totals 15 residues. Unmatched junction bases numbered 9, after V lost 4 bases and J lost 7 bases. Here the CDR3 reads CSVGDSGRAGNEQFF. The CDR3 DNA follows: TGCAGCGTTGGAGATAGCGGGAGGGCGGGGAATGAGCAGTTCTTC.

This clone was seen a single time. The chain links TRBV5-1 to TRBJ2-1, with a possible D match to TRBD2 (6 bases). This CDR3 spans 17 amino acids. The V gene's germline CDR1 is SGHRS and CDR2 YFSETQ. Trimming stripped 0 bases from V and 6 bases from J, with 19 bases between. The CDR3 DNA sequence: TGCGCCAGCAGCTTGGAACCCGGGAGTCTGGCATTCAATGAGCAGTTCTTC. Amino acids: CASSLEPGSLAFNEQFF.

CDR3 in amino acids: CASTPPGTGIEKLFF. DNA for the CDR3: TGTGCCAGTACTCCCCCCGGGACAGGGATCGAAAAACTGTTTTTT. The chain combines TRBV19 with TRBJ1-4; 9 nucleotides match TRBD1. CDR1 and CDR2 from the germline V gene are LNHDA and SQIVND (reference sequence). This CDR3 has 15 amino acids. The J segment lost 8 bases and the V segment lost 7 bases, leaving 11 bases of the junction unmatched.

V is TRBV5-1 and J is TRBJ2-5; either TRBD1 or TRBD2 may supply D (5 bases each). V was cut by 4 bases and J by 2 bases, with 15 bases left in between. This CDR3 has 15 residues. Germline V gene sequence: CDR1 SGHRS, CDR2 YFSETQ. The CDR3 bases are TGCGCCAGCAGCACCGGGACCTTAAAGCAAGAGACCCAGTACTTC. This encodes CASSTGTLKQETQYF.

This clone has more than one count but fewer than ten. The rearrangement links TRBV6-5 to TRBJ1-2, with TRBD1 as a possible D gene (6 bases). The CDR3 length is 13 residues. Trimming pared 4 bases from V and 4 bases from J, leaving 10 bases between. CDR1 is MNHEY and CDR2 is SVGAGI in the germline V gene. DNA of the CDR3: TGTGCCAGCAGTTTAGGACAGATCTATGGCTACACCTTC. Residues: CASSLGQIYGYTF.

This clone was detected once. The CDR3 protein is CASSLASGAPTDTQYF. The CDR3 nucleotides read TGTGCCAGCAGCTTAGCGAGTGGCGCGCCCACAGATACGCAGTATTTT. The chain employs TRBV11-3 and TRBJ2-3; D is unclear. V lost 1 base to trimming and J lost 2 bases, with 13 bases between them. The CDR3 totals 16 residues. Germline assignment: CDR1 SGHNT and CDR2 YENEEA. The full variable domain, with the rest looked up from reference TRBV11-3 and TRBJ2-3, is EAGVVQSPRYKIIEKKQPVAFWCNPISGHNTLYWYLQNLGQGPELLIRYENEEAVDDSQLPKDRFSAERLKGVDSTLKIQPAELGDSAVYLCASSLASGAPTDTQYFGPGTRLTVL.

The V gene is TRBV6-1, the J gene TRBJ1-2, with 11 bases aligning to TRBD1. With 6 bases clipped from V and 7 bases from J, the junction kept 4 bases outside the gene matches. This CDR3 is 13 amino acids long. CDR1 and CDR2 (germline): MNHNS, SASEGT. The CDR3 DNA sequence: TGTGCCAGCAGCGCCGGACAGGGGGCTGGCTACACCTTC. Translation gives CASSAGQGAGYTF.

The chain's CDR3 is CASSGPGTGDGNEQFF. CDR3 in DNA: TGCGCCAGCAGCGGACCCGGGACAGGGGACGGCAATGAGCAGTTCTTC. V gene TRBV4-1 combines with J gene TRBJ2-1; 10 nucleotides line up with TRBD1. V dropped 5 bases and J dropped 6; count of bases not matched to a gene: 10. The CDR3 covers 16 residues. From germline, CDR1 is MGHRA and CDR2 YSYEKL.

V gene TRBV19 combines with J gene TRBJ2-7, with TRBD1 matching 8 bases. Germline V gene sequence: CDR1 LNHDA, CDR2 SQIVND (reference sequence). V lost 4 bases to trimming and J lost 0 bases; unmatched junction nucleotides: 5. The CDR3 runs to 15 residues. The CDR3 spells CASSTRTGFSYEQYF. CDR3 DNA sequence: TGTGCCAGTAGTACAAGGACAGGGTTCTCCTACGAGCAGTACTTC.